What follows are 22 T cell receptor beta chains derived from one specimen sequenced in a study of blood T cell repertoires in COVID-19. Clones were sequenced by immunoSEQ multiplex PCR, and TCRdb holds only the in-frame ones, with some missing. The sample consists of about 220,000 clones, approximately 78% of them appearing once. The sample was peripheral blood. Every receptor here comes from a woman between 65 and 79 years old with COVID-19, enrolled during active disease.

This chain joins TRBV25-1 and TRBJ1-1; 7 positions match TRBD1. This CDR3 is 13 amino acids long. Germline V gene data show CDR1 as MGHDK and CDR2 as SYGVNS. J lost 11 bases, V lost 2 bases, and 8 bases had no gene match. In DNA form, the CDR3 reads TGTGCCAGCAGTGAAAATTTCCGACAGGGCGCTTTCTTT. Translating gives CASSENFRQGAFF.

This clone was observed a handful of times. The J gene is TRBJ1-2, the V gene TRBV27; 8 bases are shared with TRBD1. Trimming removed 4 bases from V and 4 bases from J; junction bases left unmatched: 8. This CDR3 spans 15 amino acids. Germline-derived CDR1 and CDR2 are MNHEY and SMNVEV (reference sequence). The chain's CDR3 is CASSSGQGSIYGYTF. The CDR3 nucleotides read TGTGCCAGCAGTTCCGGACAGGGATCGATCTATGGCTACACCTTC.

Regarding this clone: The junction differs from germline at one of its ends, possibly a read error. The V and J genes are TRBV3-1 (or the pseudogene TRBV3-2) and TRBJ2-1; 9 nucleotides agree with TRBD2. The CDR3 length is 9 residues. Looked up from germline, CDR1 is LGHDT and CDR2 is YNNKEL (reference sequence). CDR3 DNA: TGTGCCGGGGGACTAGCTGGTGTCTTC. Translating it yields CAGGLAGVF.

CDR3 sequence: CASSRRTDMNTEAFF. The CDR3 DNA follows: TGTGCCAGTAGCCGTAGGACGGACATGAACACTGAAGCTTTCTTT. The rearrangement links TRBV19 to TRBJ1-1, with D perhaps matching TRBD1 (5 bases). Germline lookup yields CDR1 LNHDA and CDR2 SQIVND (reference sequence). Trimming removed 6 bases from V and 0 bases from J, with 14 bases in between. This CDR3 has 15 residues.

V gene TRBV19 combines with J gene TRBJ1-5; tentatively, D is TRBD1 (5 bases). Trimming removed 3 bases from V and 4 bases from J, with 10 bases in between. Germline CDR1 reads LNHDA; CDR2 reads SQIVND (reference sequence). The CDR3 is 14 residues long. Written as DNA, the CDR3 is TGTGCCAGTAGTATCGTCCGGGGGAATCAGCCCCAGCATTTT. Protein: CASSIVRGNQPQHF.

This sequence joins TRBV3-1 (or the pseudogene TRBV3-2) and TRBJ2-7, with 12 positions matching TRBD2. The CDR3 consists of 17 residues. Germline CDR1 LGHDT, CDR2 YNNKEL (reference sequence). J was trimmed by 1 base and V by 4 bases; bases with no gene match: 8. CDR3 coding DNA: TGTGCCAGCAGCCTGGGACTAGCGGGCGCAACATCCTACGAGCAGTACTTC. It is translated as CASSLGLAGATSYEQYF.

The chain links TRBV7-2 to TRBJ2-7, with 7 bases aligning to TRBD2. V was clipped by 2 bases and J by 2 bases; unmatched bases: 12. The CDR3 is made up of 17 amino acids. Germline-derived CDR1 and CDR2 are SGHTA and FQGNSA. CDR3 nucleotides: TGTGCCAGCAGCTTAACCCCCCTGGCGGGAGTAACCTACGAGCAGTACTTC. Protein product: CASSLTPLAGVTYEQYF.

The chain joins TRBV6-2 or TRBV6-3 to TRBJ1-5; D is uncertain. The germline V and J ends were trimmed by 2 bases and 6 bases, with 11 bases remaining between them. CDR1 and CDR2 from the germline V gene are MNHEY and SVGEGT. The CDR3 length is 14 residues. The CDR3 sequence: CASSYVASVQPQHF. CDR3 DNA sequence: TGTGCCAGCAGTTACGTAGCTTCCGTTCAGCCCCAGCATTTT.

The rearrangement links TRBV19 to TRBJ1-3, with 8 bases fitting TRBD1. There are 13 residues in the CDR3. CDR1 LNHDA and CDR2 SQIVND come from the germline V gene (reference sequence). Trimming at V came to 4 bases and at J to 14 bases, leaving 10 bases not matched to a gene. CDR3: CASSTLSDRDVYF. The CDR3 DNA follows: TGTGCCAGTAGTACTCTATCGGACAGGGATGTATATTTT. Variable domain in full (rest from reference TRBV19 and TRBJ1-3): DGGITQSPKYLFRKEGQNVTLSCEQNLNHDAMYWYRQDPGQGLRLIYYSQIVNDFQKGDIAEGYSVSREKKESFPLTVTSAQKNPTAFYLCASSTLSDRDVYFGEGSWLTVV.

This clone was counted a few times. The V gene is TRBV6-4, the J gene TRBJ2-5; possibly TRBD1 for D (6 bases). Germline loops: CDR1 MRHNA, CDR2 SNTAGT. The ends were cut back, 4 bases at V and 3 bases at J, with 9 bases in the middle. The CDR3 is 13 amino acids. The CDR3 sequence: CASSVRTEETQYF. Written as DNA, the CDR3 is TGTGCCAGCAGTGTGCGGACAGAAGAGACCCAGTACTTC.

The chain is built from TRBV11-3 and TRBJ2-3, with D possibly being TRBD1 (6 bases). V dropped 5 bases and J dropped 6 bases, with 15 bases sitting between them. Germline values: CDR1 SGHNT, CDR2 YENEEA. CDR3 length equals 14 residues. CDR3 sequence: CASSRGTSLDTQYF. Here the CDR3 DNA reads TGTGCCAGCAGCAGGGGGACCTCACTCGATACGCAGTATTTT.

This chain joins TRBV28 and TRBJ1-3; possibly TRBD1 for D (5 bases). V was trimmed by 7 bases and J by 2 bases, leaving 15 bases between them. Germline CDR1 is MDHEN and CDR2 is SYDVKM. This CDR3 region has 15 residues. Written as DNA, the CDR3 is TGTGCCAGCAACACACCCCCAGGGACTGGAAACACCATATATTTT. Translation gives CASNTPPGTGNTIYF.

This chain joins TRBV6-5 and TRBJ1-2; D not resolved. Germline CDR1 reads MNHEY; CDR2 reads SVGAGI. The CDR3 consists of 12 residues. Deletions cut 5 bases from V and 4 bases from J, with 8 bases between. This chain's CDR3 is CASSPAVYGYTF. The DNA for the CDR3 is TGTGCCAGCAGTCCTGCGGTCTATGGCTACACCTTC.

The chain recombines TRBV30 with TRBJ2-7; 7 bases align to TRBD2. The CDR3 runs 14 residues. Trimming took 1 base from V and 6 from J; bases not matched to a gene: 9. Germline CDR1 and CDR2: GTSNPN and SVGIG (reference sequence). The CDR3 sequence: CAWSGGGGSREQYF. CDR3 nucleotides: TGTGCCTGGAGTGGCGGGGGAGGATCTCGCGAGCAGTACTTC.

The CDR3 region has the DNA TGCGCCAGCAGCCCGGGACAAAACTATGGCTACACCTTC. Residues: CASSPGQNYGYTF. The chain couples TRBV5-1 to TRBJ1-2, with D perhaps TRBD1 (6 bases). This CDR3 has 13 amino acids. Trimming removed 4 bases from V and 2 bases from J, with 9 bases in between. Germline V gene lookup returns CDR1 SGHRS and CDR2 YFSETQ.

V usage is TRBV5-1 and J usage is TRBJ1-2, with 8 bases lining up with TRBD1. Trimming removed 4 bases from V and 6 bases from J; junction bases left unmatched: 11. The CDR3 consists of 15 residues. Germline V gene sequence: CDR1 SGHRS, CDR2 YFSETQ. CDR3 coding DNA: TGCGCCAGCAGCCCTCGGGACAGGAGGGGAGATGGCTACACCTTC. It specifies CASSPRDRRGDGYTF. The full variable domain, rest sourced from reference TRBV5-1 and TRBJ1-2, is KAGVTQTPRYLIKTRGQQVTLSCSPISGHRSVSWYQQTPGQGLQFLFEYFSETQRNKGNFPGRFSGRQFSNSRSEMNVSTLELGDSALYLCASSPRDRRGDGYTFGSGTRLTVV.

The chain uses TRBV19 and TRBJ2-2, with 7 bases identical to TRBD2. The V gene end was trimmed by 0 bases and the J gene end by 0 bases; junction bases not matched to a gene: 1. The CDR3 spans 16 residues. Looked up from germline, CDR1 is LNHDA and CDR2 is SQIVND (reference sequence). The CDR3 nucleotides read TGTGCCAGTAGTATAGAAGGGAGGGCGAACACCGGGGAGCTGTTTTTT. Translation gives CASSIEGRANTGELFF. The full variable domain, completed using reference TRBV19 and TRBJ2-2, is DGGITQSPKYLFRKEGQNVTLSCEQNLNHDAMYWYRQDPGQGLRLIYYSQIVNDFQKGDIAEGYSVSREKKESFPLTVTSAQKNPTAFYLCASSIEGRANTGELFFGEGSRLTVL.

The table lists this clone with a few counts. The rearrangement links TRBV28 to TRBJ2-4; D might be TRBD2 (5 bases). Germline-derived CDR1 and CDR2 are MDHEN and SYDVKM. This CDR3 spans 15 amino acids. The ends were cut back, 4 bases at V and 3 bases at J, with 13 bases in the middle. CDR3: CASSSAATNKNIQYF. CDR3 nucleotide sequence: TGTGCCAGCAGTTCAGCGGCGACGAACAAAAACATTCAGTACTTC.

J is TRBJ2-3 and V is TRBV5-1; perhaps TRBD2 as D (7 bases). The CDR3 is 15 residues long. V was cut by 4 bases and J by 5 bases, with 17 bases left in between. Germline V gives CDR1 SGHRS, CDR2 YFSETQ. The CDR3 DNA reads TGCGCCAGCAGCCCCAGGGGCGGGAGTGAAGATACGCAGTATTTT. Protein product: CASSPRGGSEDTQYF.

The rearrangement joins TRBV7-9 to TRBJ1-1; 10 positions agree with TRBD1. The CDR3 consists of 14 residues. The germline gives CDR1 SEHNR, CDR2 FQNEAQ (reference sequence). The ends lost 5 bases at V and 3 bases at J; junction bases unmatched: 3. The CDR3 nucleotides read TGTGCCAGCAGCCGGGACAGGGGTGACACTGAAGCTTTCTTT. Its protein product is CASSRDRGDTEAFF.

V gene TRBV9 combines with J gene TRBJ2-5, with 14 bases that match TRBD2. J lost 2 bases, V lost 0 bases, and 6 bases had no gene match. This CDR3 comprises 18 residues. Germline assignment: CDR1 SGDLS and CDR2 YYNGEE. The CDR3 loop is CASSVGRLAGGVQETQYF. Here the CDR3 DNA reads TGTGCCAGCAGCGTAGGTCGACTAGCGGGAGGGGTACAAGAGACCCAGTACTTC.

The V call is TRBV28, the J call TRBJ1-1, with 11 bases that match TRBD1. This CDR3 has 15 amino acids. Looked up from germline, CDR1 is MDHEN and CDR2 is SYDVKM. Unmatched junction bases numbered 6, after V lost 6 bases and J lost 3 bases. CDR3 coding DNA: TGTGCCAGCAGGCCCCCGGGACAGGGGGACACTGAAGCTTTCTTT. Its protein product is CASRPPGQGDTEAFF.